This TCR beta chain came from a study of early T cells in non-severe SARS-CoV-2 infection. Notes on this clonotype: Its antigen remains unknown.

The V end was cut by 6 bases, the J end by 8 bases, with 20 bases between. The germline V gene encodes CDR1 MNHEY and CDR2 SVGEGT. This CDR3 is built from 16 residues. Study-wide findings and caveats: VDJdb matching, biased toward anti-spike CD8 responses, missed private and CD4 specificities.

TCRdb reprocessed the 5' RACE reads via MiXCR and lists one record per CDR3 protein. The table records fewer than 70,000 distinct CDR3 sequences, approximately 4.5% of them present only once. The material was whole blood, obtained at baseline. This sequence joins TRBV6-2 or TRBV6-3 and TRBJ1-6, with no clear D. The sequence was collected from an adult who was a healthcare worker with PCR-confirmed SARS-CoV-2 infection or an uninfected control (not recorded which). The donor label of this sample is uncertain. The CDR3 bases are TGTGCCAGCAGACCTCTTGGACGGAGTTTTTATTCACCCCTCCACTTT. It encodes CASRPLGRSFYSPLHF.